This TCR beta chain came from a study of pediatric ulcerative colitis. Study-level information: Ulcerative colitis patients had pancolitis or left-sided colitis, with confirming histology.

Rectal tissue came from one to two pinch biopsies taken at colonoscopy. By its share, this clone is medium-sized. Its antigen is unidentified. TCRdb keeps only in-frame clones here, not all; method: immunoSEQ multiplex PCR. Of tens of thousands of clones in the sample, roughly two thirds were seen once. Study outcomes and limitations: Compared with controls, ulcerative colitis showed greater blood-rectum clone sharing.

The V and J ends lost 4 bases and 7 bases respectively, with 13 bases between them. CDR1 and CDR2 (germline): LNHDA, SQIVND (reference sequence). There are 13 residues in the CDR3. The chain links TRBV19 to TRBJ1-2; D might be TRBD1 (6 bases). This clonotype was sampled from a boy aged 5 to 17 with severe ulcerative colitis. The sample consisted of gut tissue. The CDR3 spells CASSKVQGAGYTF. The CDR3, as DNA: TGTGCCAGTAGTAAAGTACAGGGCGCTGGCTACACCTTC.